This passage covers 20 T cell receptor beta chains from one sample sequenced in a study of shared clonotypes between healthy human individuals (dated by TCRdb to the early 2020s). The library was prepared using the immunoSEQ multiplex PCR assay. The clones in this table, taken by TCRdb from immuneACCESS, are in-frame only. Not every clone is retained; where verified, under half of the shortfall comes from an unresolved V gene, and the cause of the rest is unknown. The sample data list under 2,500,000 clones, and under 97% of these were observed just once. Of the sample, roughly 0.13% is held by the ten largest clones. Input material: naive CD4+ T cells sorted from blood. Explained via the paper, the cell subset or site label denotes: CD45RA+ positively selected. These receptors came from a man aged 18 to 30 in good health.

This chain joins TRBV10-3 and TRBJ2-7, with 11 bases identical to TRBD2. The CDR3 length is 16 residues. CDR1 is ENHRY, CDR2 SYGVKD, per germline. The V gene end was trimmed by 7 bases and the J gene end by 0 bases; junction bases not matched to a gene: 8. The CDR3 reads CAIMKSGTSGSYEQYF. For the CDR3, the DNA is TGTGCCATCATGAAGTCCGGGACTAGCGGCTCCTACGAGCAGTACTTC.

The chain has TRBV7-2 and TRBJ2-1; possibly TRBD1 or TRBD2 for D (6 bases each). V was trimmed by 6 bases and J by 4 bases, leaving 10 bases between them. The length of the CDR3 is 13 residues. CDR1 and CDR2 (germline): SGHTA, FQGNSA. CDR3 nucleotides: TGTGCCAGCAGTAAGGGGGGTTACAATGAGCAGTTCTTC. It codes for CASSKGGYNEQFF.

The chain joins TRBV6-5 to TRBJ1-5; D call uncertain. CDR1 and CDR2 from the germline V gene are MNHEY and SVGAGI. Trimming stripped 5 bases from V and 6 bases from J, with 11 bases between. This CDR3 region has 13 residues. DNA for the CDR3: TGTGCCAGCAGTAACCCGAGCGGTCAGCCCCAGCATTTT. It yields the protein CASSNPSGQPQHF.

V is TRBV5-4 and J is TRBJ2-1, with D possibly being TRBD2 (6 bases). The CDR3 extends over 14 amino acids. Germline-derived CDR1 and CDR2 are SGHNT and YYREEE (reference sequence). V was trimmed by 3 bases and J by 7 bases, leaving 14 bases between them. The CDR3 DNA sequence: TGTGCCAGCAGCTACCGGGACTTCGAAAATGAGCAGTTCTTC. Translated: CASSYRDFENEQFF.

The chain couples TRBV5-1 to TRBJ2-6, with 8 positions matching TRBD1. The germline CDR1 and CDR2 sequences are SGHRS and YFSETQ. V was clipped by 4 bases and J by 2 bases; unmatched bases: 2. The CDR3 length is 15 residues. The CDR3 coding sequence is TGCGCCAGCAGCACACAGGGGGCTGGGGCCAACGTCCTGACTTTC. Translated, it gives CASSTQGAGANVLTF.

The chain recombines TRBV7-2 with TRBJ2-7; maybe TRBD1 (6 bases). The V end was cut by 4 bases, the J end by 3 bases, with 13 bases between. This CDR3 contains 14 residues. Looked up from germline, CDR1 is SGHTA and CDR2 is FQGNSA. This CDR3 is CASSSQGTGYEQYF. The CDR3 DNA is TGTGCCAGCAGCTCCCAGGGGACGGGCTACGAGCAGTACTTC.

The chain recombines TRBV10-3 with TRBJ2-5; D gene uncertain. The CDR3 has 13 residues. Trimming left V 7 bases short and J 1 base short, with 10 bases between. Germline CDR1 is ENHRY and CDR2 is SYGVKD. CDR3: CAITAGFQETQYF. CDR3 in DNA: TGTGCCATCACCGCCGGCTTCCAAGAGACCCAGTACTTC.

CDR3 region: CAISDRLDRATQYF. DNA for the CDR3: TGTGCCATCAGTGATCGACTAGATCGGGCTACGCAGTATTTT. This rearrangement joins TRBV10-3 to TRBJ2-3; possible D gene TRBD2, 6 bases. The CDR3 runs to 14 residues. Per germline, CDR1 ENHRY and CDR2 SYGVKD. Trimming removed 3 bases at V and 8 bases at J, with 15 bases between.

The CDR3 here is CASSFNRDLGRNIQYF. CDR3 in DNA: TGTGCCAGCAGCTTTAACCGGGACCTGGGGAGGAACATTCAGTACTTC. This chain links TRBV5-8 with TRBJ2-4; a possible D gene is TRBD2 (6 bases). The CDR3 extends over 16 amino acids. V was trimmed by 2 bases and J by 7 bases, leaving 19 bases between them. The germline CDR1 and CDR2 sequences are SGHTS and YDEGEE.

The rearrangement links TRBV6-1 to TRBJ2-3; 8 bases are a match to TRBD1. The CDR3 extends over 15 amino acids. The germline gives CDR1 MNHNS, CDR2 SASEGT. J gave up 2 bases and V 5 bases, and 6 bases lay outside the gene matches. The CDR3 spells CASSLGDRNTDTQYF. The CDR3 nucleotides read TGTGCCAGCAGTCTCGGGGACAGGAACACAGATACGCAGTATTTT.

This rearrangement joins TRBV6-5 to TRBJ2-5; 13 bases are shared with TRBD2. The ends lost 6 bases at V and 5 bases at J; junction bases unmatched: 6. Germline assignment: CDR1 MNHEY and CDR2 SVGAGI. This CDR3 comprises 15 residues. The CDR3 region is CASSRGLAGVETQYF. CDR3 DNA sequence: TGTGCCAGCAGCCGCGGACTAGCGGGAGTGGAGACCCAGTACTTC.

V and J are TRBV5-1 and TRBJ2-3; 8 bases agree with TRBD2. Looked up from germline, CDR1 is SGHRS and CDR2 is YFSETQ. The CDR3 runs to 16 residues. Trimming removed 8 bases from V and 3 bases from J; junction bases left unmatched: 14. CDR3 region: CASSNIAGRKTDTQYF. DNA of the CDR3: TGCGCCAGTAGTAATATAGCGGGGAGAAAAACAGATACGCAGTATTTT.

This clone was observed a single time. V gene TRBV11-2 combines with J gene TRBJ2-7; D is possibly TRBD1 (5 bases). Per the germline V gene, CDR1 is SGHAT and CDR2 is FQNNGV. Trimming cost V 0 bases and J 7 bases, with 16 bases left between them. There are 15 residues in the CDR3. CDR3: CASSLDGRAASEQYF. CDR3 sequence (DNA): TGTGCCAGCAGCTTAGATGGCAGGGCGGCGAGTGAGCAGTACTTC.

The V call is TRBV2, the J call TRBJ2-3, with TRBD1 matching 7 bases. CDR1 is SNHLY and CDR2 is FYNNEI in the germline V gene. The length of the CDR3 is 15 residues. The V and J ends lost 4 bases and 3 bases, in that order; junction bases with no gene match: 7. CDR3 DNA: TGTGCCAGCAGTGGGCAGAGACAGGGAACAGATACGCAGTATTTT. It translates to CASSGQRQGTDTQYF.

V is TRBV30 and J is TRBJ1-3; D ambiguous. Trimming removed 1 base at V and 0 bases at J, with 7 bases between. This CDR3 has 14 residues. Germline V gene data show CDR1 as GTSNPN and CDR2 as SVGIG (reference sequence). CDR3 amino acids: CAWSGGNSGNTIYF. The CDR3 DNA follows: TGTGCCTGGAGTGGTGGCAACTCTGGAAACACCATATATTTT. Together with reference TRBV30 and TRBJ1-3, the CDR3 gives the full variable domain: SQTIHQWPATLVQPVGSPLSLECTVEGTSNPNLYWYRQAAGRGLQLLFYSVGIGQISSEVPQNLSASRPQDRQFILSSKKLLLSDSGFYLCAWSGGNSGNTIYFGEGSWLTVV.

This clone was detected once. The chain has TRBV18 and TRBJ2-3; no reliable D call. Trimming took off 3 bases at V and 6 bases at J, with 10 bases between the two ends. Germline assignment: CDR1 KGHSH and CDR2 LQKENI. This CDR3 is 13 amino acids long. The CDR3 protein is CASSPQSSDTQYF. The CDR3 DNA reads as TGTGCCAGCTCACCCCAATCGTCGGATACGCAGTATTTT.

V is TRBV5-1 and J is TRBJ2-7, with D possibly TRBD1 on 5 matching bases. The CDR3 extends over 12 amino acids. Germline CDR1 and CDR2: SGHRS and YFSETQ. The V end was cut by 1 base, the J end by 5 bases, with 7 bases between. The CDR3 DNA follows: TGCGCCAGCAGCTTGAAGGGGAACGAGCAGTACTTC. This translates into CASSLKGNEQYF.

The chain joins TRBV4-3 to TRBJ2-4; 11 nucleotides match TRBD2. V lost 0 bases and J lost 8; bases outside the gene matches: 12. This CDR3 has 18 amino acids. The germline CDR1 and CDR2 sequences are LGHNA and YSLEER. CDR3 protein: CASSQESSGRTRADIQYF. Here the CDR3 DNA reads TGCGCCAGCAGCCAAGAGTCTAGCGGGAGGACCCGGGCCGACATTCAGTACTTC.

The chain has TRBV27 and TRBJ1-2, with 7 bases aligning to TRBD1. J was trimmed by 1 base and V by 6 bases; bases with no gene match: 5. This CDR3 contains 14 residues. The germline V gene encodes CDR1 MNHEY and CDR2 SMNVEV (reference sequence). In DNA form, the CDR3 reads TGTGCCAGCAGCCAGGCAGGGGGTAACTATGGCTACACCTTC. This sequence encodes CASSQAGGNYGYTF.

The chain carries TRBV2 and TRBJ2-7; maybe TRBD1 (5 bases). There are 14 residues in the CDR3. The germline V gene encodes CDR1 SNHLY and CDR2 FYNNEI. V shed 6 bases and J shed 5 bases, with 17 bases lying between them. The CDR3: CASRGAPEHHEQYF. The CDR3 DNA reads TGTGCCAGCAGAGGGGCCCCGGAGCACCACGAGCAGTACTTC.